This TCR beta chain derives from a study of control samples from healthy donors and cancer patients. Germline V lookup: CDR1 LNHDA, CDR2 SQIVND (reference sequence). The CDR3 covers 15 residues. Deletions cut 5 bases from V and 2 bases from J, with 15 bases between. Produced via immunoSEQ multiplex PCR; TCRdb's table is partial and in-frame only. The table includes some 150,000 clones, 95% to 96% detected once. The chain links TRBV19 to TRBJ2-5; no clear D. The material sequenced was blood. This sequence was found in a woman under 40 in good health. CDR3 in amino acids: CASSSRRQAQETQYF. DNA for the CDR3: TGTGCCAGTAGTTCGCGAAGGCAGGCACAAGAGACCCAGTACTTC. The full variable domain, its missing parts supplied by reference TRBV19 and TRBJ2-5, is DGGITQSPKYLFRKEGQNVTLSCEQNLNHDAMYWYRQDPGQGLRLIYYSQIVNDFQKGDIAEGYSVSREKKESFPLTVTSAQKNPTAFYLCASSSRRQAQETQYFGPGTRLLVL.